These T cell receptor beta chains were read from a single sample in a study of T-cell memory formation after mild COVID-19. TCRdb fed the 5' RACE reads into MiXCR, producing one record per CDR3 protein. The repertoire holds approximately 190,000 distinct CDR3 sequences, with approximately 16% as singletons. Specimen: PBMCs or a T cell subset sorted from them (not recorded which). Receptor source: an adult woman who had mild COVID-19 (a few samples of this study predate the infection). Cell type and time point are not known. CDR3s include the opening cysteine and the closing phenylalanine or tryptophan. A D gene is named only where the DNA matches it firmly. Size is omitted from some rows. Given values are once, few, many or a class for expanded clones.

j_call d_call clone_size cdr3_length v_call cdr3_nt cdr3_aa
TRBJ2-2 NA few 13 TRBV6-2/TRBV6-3 TGTGCCAGCAGCAAGGACAGCACCGGGGAGCTGTTTTTT CASSKDSTGELFF
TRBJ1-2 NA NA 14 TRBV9 TGTGCCAGCAGCGTAGGCCAGGGAGTCTATGGCTACACCTTC CASSVGQGVYGYTF
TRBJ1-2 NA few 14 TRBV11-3 TGTGCCAGCAGCTTAGCTGTGGGGAGCTATGGCTACACCTTC CASSLAVGSYGYTF
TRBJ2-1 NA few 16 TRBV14 TGTGCCAGCAGCCAAGGTACCCCCGCCGTGCCCAGGGAGCAGTTCTTC CASSQGTPAVPREQFF
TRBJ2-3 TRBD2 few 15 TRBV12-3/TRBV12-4 TGTGCCAGCAGTTTTTGGGGGGGGGTTGCAGATACGCAGTATTTT CASSFWGGVADTQYF
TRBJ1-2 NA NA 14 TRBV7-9 TGTGCCAGCACCTTAATGTCGGGTTCCGTTGGCTACACCTTC CASTLMSGSVGYTF
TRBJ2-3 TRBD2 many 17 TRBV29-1 TGCAGCGTTGTGCGTATTAGCGGGGGATTTAGCACAGATACGCAGTATTTT CSVVRISGGFSTDTQYF
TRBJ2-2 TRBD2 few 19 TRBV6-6 TGTGCCAGCAGTTACCACAGGACTAGCGGGGGGGCCAACACCGGGGAGCTGTTTTTT CASSYHRTSGGANTGELFF
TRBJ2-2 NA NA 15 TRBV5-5 TGTGCCAGCAGCTTGACGACATCGAACACCGGGGAGCTGTTTTTT CASSLTTSNTGELFF
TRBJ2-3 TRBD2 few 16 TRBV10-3 TGTGCCATCAGTGAGGGACTAGCGGGGTCTGGAGATACGCAGTATTTT CAISEGLAGSGDTQYF
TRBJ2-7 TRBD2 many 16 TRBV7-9 TGTGCCAGCAGCTTGGCTCTAGCGGGCATTCAGTACGAGCAGTACTTC CASSLALAGIQYEQYF
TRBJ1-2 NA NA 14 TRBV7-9 TGTGCCAGCAGCTTTCGAGACAGCATCTATGGCTACACCTTC CASSFRDSIYGYTF
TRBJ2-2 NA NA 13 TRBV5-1 TGCGCCAGCAGCTTGCGGGGGATCGGGGAGCTGTTTTTT CASSLRGIGELFF
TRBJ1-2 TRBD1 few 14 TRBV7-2 TGTGCCAGCAGCCGAAGGAGGACAGGCTTCGGCTACACCTTC CASSRRRTGFGYTF
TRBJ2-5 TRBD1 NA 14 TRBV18 TGTGCCAGCCTCGGAGGACAGGGTCGGGAGACCCAGTACTTC CASLGGQGRETQYF
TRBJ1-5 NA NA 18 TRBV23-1 TGCGCCAGCAGTCAACCCACTCTCCGCAGGCTAAGCAATCAGCCCCAGCATTTT CASSQPTLRRLSNQPQHF
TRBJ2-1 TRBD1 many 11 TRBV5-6 TGTGCCCAGGGGGACTACAATGAGCAGTTCTTC CAQGDYNEQFF
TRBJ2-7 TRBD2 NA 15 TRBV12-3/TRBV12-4 TGTGCCAGCAGTTTTTTCGAGCGGGGGAGCTACGAGCAGTACTTC CASSFFERGSYEQYF
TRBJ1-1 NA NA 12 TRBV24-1 TGTGCTACCAGTGATTTTCAGGGACAAGCTTTCTTT CATSDFQGQAFF
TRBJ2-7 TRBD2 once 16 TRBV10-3 TGTGCCATCAGTGCTGGGACTAGCGGAGGGAAGGACGAGCAGTACTTC CAISAGTSGGKDEQYF
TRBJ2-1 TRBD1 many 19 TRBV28 TGTGCCAGCAGTTTACCGTGGCAGGGGGCGGCCCTCTCCTACAATGAGCAGTTCTTC CASSLPWQGAALSYNEQFF
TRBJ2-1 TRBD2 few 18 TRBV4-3 TGCGCCAGCAGCCAAGATTGGAGGGCTAGCGGGAGCCCCAATGAGCAGTTCTTC CASSQDWRASGSPNEQFF
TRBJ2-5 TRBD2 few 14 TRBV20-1 TGCAGTGCTCCTCCAACTAGCGGACATGGGGCCCAGTACTTC CSAPPTSGHGAQYF
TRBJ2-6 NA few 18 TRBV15 TGTGCCACCAGCAGTCGGGGCAAGCTCCACTCTGGGGCCAACGTCCTGACTTTC CATSSRGKLHSGANVLTF
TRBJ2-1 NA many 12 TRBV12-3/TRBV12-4 TGTGCCAGCAGTCCTCGGGGCGCTGAGCAGTTCTTC CASSPRGAEQFF
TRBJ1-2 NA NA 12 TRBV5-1 TGCGCCAGCAGCCCTGGACGTTATGGCTACACCTTC CASSPGRYGYTF